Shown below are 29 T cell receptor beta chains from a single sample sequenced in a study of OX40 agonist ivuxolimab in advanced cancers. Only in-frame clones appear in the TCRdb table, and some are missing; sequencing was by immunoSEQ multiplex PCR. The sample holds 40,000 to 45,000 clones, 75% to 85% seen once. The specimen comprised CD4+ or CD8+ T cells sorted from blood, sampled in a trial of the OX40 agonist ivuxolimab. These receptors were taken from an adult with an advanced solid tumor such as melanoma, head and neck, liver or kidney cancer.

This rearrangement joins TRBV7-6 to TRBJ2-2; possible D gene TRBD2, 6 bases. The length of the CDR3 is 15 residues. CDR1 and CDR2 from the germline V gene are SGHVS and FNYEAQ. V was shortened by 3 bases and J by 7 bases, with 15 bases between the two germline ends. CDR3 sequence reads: CASSLYGGDGGELFF. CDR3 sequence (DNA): TGTGCCAGCAGCTTGTACGGGGGAGATGGCGGGGAGCTGTTTTTT.

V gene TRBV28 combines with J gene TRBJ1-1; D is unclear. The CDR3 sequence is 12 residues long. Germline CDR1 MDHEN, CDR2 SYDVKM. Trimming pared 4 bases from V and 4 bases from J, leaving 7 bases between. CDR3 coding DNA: TGTGCCAGCAGTTCCGAGGTCACTGAAGCTTTCTTT. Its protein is CASSSEVTEAFF.

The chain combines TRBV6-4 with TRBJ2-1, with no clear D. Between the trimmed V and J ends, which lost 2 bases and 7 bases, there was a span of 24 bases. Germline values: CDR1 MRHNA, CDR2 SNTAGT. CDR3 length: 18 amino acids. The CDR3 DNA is TGTGCCAGCAGTGACGGCGGTCCGATATATAAAGGGAAGAATGAGCAGTTCTTC. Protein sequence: CASSDGGPIYKGKNEQFF.

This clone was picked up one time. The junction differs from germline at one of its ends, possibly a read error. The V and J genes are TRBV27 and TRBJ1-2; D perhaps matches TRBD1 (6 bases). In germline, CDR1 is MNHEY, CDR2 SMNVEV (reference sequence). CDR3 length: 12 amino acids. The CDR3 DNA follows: TGTGCCAGCAGTCACTACCTTGGACAGCCCTTCTTC. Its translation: CASSHYLGQPFF.

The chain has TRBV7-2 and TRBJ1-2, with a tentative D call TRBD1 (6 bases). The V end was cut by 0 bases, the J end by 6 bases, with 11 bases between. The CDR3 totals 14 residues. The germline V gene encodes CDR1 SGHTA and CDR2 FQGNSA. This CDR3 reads CASSLAWGLNGYTF. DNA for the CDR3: TGTGCCAGCAGCTTAGCATGGGGGCTTAATGGCTACACCTTC. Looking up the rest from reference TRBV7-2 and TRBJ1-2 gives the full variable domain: GAGVSQSPSNKVTEKGKDVELRCDPISGHTALYWYRQSLGQGLEFLIYFQGNSAPDKSGLPSDRFSAERTGGSVSTLTIQRTQQEDSAVYLCASSLAWGLNGYTFGSGTRLTVV.

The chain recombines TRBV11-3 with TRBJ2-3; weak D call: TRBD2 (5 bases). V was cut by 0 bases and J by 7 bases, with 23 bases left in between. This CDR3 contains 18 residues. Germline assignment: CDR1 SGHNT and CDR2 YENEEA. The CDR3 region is CASSLDGAQLGSFHTQYF. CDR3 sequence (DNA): TGTGCCAGCAGCTTAGATGGCGCCCAACTAGGTAGCTTTCATACGCAGTATTTT.

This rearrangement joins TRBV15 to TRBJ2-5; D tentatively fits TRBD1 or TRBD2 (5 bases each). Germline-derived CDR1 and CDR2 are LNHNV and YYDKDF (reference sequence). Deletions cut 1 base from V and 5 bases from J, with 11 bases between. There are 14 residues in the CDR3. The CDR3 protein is CATSRARGAETQYF. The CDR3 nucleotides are TGTGCCACCAGCAGAGCGCGAGGGGCGGAGACCCAGTACTTC. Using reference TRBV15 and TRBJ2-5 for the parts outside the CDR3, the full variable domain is DAMVIQNPRYQVTQFGKPVTLSCSQTLNHNVMYWYQQKSSQAPKLLFHYYDKDFNNEADTPDNFQSRRPNTSFCFLDIRSPGLGDTAMYLCATSRARGAETQYFGPGTRLLVL.

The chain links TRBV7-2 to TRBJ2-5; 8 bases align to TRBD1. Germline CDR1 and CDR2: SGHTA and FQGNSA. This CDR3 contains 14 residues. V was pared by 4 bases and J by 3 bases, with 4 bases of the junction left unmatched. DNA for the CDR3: TGTGCCAGCAGCTCGAACAGGGGGAAAGAGACCCAGTACTTC. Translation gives CASSSNRGKETQYF.

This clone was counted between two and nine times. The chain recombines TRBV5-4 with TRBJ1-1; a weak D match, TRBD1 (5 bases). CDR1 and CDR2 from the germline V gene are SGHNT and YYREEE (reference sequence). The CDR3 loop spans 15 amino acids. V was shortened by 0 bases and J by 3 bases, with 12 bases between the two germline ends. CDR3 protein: CASSLGGGVYTEAFF. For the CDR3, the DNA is TGTGCCAGCAGCTTGGGCGGGGGGGTTTACACTGAAGCTTTCTTT.

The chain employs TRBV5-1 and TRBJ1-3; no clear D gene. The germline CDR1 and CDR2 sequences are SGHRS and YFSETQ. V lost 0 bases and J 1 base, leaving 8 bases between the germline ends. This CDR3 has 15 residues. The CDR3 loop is CASSLGTFSGNTIYF. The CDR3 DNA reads TGCGCCAGCAGCTTGGGTACGTTTTCTGGAAACACCATATATTTT. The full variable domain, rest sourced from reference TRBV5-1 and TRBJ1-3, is KAGVTQTPRYLIKTRGQQVTLSCSPISGHRSVSWYQQTPGQGLQFLFEYFSETQRNKGNFPGRFSGRQFSNSRSEMNVSTLELGDSALYLCASSLGTFSGNTIYFGEGSWLTVV.

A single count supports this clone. The CDR3 spells CASSRGVRYTEAFF. The CDR3 bases are TGTGCCAGTAGTAGAGGAGTCCGCTACACTGAAGCTTTCTTT. The chain has TRBV19 and TRBJ1-1; no reliable D call. The V end lost 4 bases, the J end lost 3 bases, and 12 bases lay between the germline ends. Looked up from germline, CDR1 is LNHDA and CDR2 is SQIVND (reference sequence). The CDR3 loop spans 14 amino acids. Filled out from reference TRBV19 and TRBJ1-1, the complete variable domain reads DGGITQSPKYLFRKEGQNVTLSCEQNLNHDAMYWYRQDPGQGLRLIYYSQIVNDFQKGDIAEGYSVSREKKESFPLTVTSAQKNPTAFYLCASSRGVRYTEAFFGQGTRLTVV.

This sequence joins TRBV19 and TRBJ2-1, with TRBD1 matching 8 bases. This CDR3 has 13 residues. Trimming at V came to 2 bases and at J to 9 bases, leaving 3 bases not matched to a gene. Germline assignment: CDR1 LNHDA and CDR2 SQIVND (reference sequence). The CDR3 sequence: CASSIRQGAEQFF. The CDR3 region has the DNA TGTGCCAGTAGTATACGTCAGGGGGCTGAGCAGTTCTTC.

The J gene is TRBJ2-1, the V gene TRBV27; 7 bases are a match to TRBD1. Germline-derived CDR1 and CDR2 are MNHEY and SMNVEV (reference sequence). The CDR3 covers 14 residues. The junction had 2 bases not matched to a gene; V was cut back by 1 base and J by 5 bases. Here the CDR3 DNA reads TGTGCCAGCAGTTTATGGACAGGTAACAATGAGCAGTTCTTC. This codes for CASSLWTGNNEQFF.

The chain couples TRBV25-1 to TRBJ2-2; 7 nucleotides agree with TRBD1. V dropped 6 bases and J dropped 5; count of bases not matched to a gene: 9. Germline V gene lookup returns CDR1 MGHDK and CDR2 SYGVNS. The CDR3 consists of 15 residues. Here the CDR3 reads CASRADRVTTGELFF. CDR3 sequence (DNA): TGTGCCAGCAGGGCAGACAGGGTTACAACCGGGGAGCTGTTTTTT.

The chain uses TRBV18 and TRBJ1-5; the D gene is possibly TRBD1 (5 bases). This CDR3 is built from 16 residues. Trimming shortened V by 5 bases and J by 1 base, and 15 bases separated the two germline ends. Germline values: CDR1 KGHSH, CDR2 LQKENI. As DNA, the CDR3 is TGTGCCAGCTCATGGGGCGTTAGTCGCAGCAATCAGCCCCAGCATTTT. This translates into CASSWGVSRSNQPQHF.

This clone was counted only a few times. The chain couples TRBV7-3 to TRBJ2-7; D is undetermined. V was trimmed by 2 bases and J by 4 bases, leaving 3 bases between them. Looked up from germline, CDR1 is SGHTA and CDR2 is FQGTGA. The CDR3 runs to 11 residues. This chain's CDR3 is CASSLPYEQYF. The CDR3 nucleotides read TGTGCCAGCAGCTTACCGTACGAGCAGTACTTC.

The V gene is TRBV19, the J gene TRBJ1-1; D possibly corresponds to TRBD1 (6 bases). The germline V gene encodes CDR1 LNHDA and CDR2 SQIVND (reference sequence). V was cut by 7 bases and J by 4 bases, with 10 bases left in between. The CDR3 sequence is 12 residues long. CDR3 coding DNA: TGTGCCAGTACCCTAGGGGGCACTGAAGCTTTCTTT. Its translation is CASTLGGTEAFF.

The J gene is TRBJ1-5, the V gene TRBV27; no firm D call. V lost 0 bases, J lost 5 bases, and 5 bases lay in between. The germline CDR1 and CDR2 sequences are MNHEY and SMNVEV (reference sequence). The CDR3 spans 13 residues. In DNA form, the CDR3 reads TGTGCCAGCAGTTTATCTGGCGATCAGCCCCAGCATTTT. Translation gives CASSLSGDQPQHF.

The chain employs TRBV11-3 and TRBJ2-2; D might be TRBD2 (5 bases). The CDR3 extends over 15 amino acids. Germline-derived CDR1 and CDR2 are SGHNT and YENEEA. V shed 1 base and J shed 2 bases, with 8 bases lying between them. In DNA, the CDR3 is TGTGCCAGCAGCTTAGGTCCGGGAAACACCGGGGAGCTGTTTTTT. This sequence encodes CASSLGPGNTGELFF. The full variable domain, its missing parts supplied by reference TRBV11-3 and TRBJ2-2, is EAGVVQSPRYKIIEKKQPVAFWCNPISGHNTLYWYLQNLGQGPELLIRYENEEAVDDSQLPKDRFSAERLKGVDSTLKIQPAELGDSAVYLCASSLGPGNTGELFFGEGSRLTVL.

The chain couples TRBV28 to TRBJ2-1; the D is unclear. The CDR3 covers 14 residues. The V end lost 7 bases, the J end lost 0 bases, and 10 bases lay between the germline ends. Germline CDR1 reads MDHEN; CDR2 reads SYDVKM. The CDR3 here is CASILTDSYNEQFF. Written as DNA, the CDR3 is TGTGCCAGCATTCTGACGGACTCCTACAATGAGCAGTTCTTC.

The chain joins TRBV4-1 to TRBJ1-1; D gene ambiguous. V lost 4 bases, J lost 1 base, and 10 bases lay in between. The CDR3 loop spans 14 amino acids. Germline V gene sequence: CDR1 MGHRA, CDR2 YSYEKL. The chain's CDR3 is CASSREGRNTEAFF. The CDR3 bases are TGCGCCAGCAGCCGGGAGGGAAGGAACACTGAAGCTTTCTTT.

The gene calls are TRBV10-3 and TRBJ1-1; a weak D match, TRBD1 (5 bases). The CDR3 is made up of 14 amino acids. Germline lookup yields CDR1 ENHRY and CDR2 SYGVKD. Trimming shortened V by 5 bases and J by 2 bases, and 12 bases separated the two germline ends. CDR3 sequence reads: CAISSTVINTEAFF. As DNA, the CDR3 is TGTGCCATCAGTTCGACAGTGATCAACACTGAAGCTTTCTTT.

In nucleotides, the CDR3 is TGTGCCAGCAGCCAGATTAGGGCAGGGGGCCATGGCTACACCTTC. This codes for CASSQIRAGGHGYTF. The V and J genes are TRBV7-2 and TRBJ1-2, with 8 bases identical to TRBD1. The V and J ends lost 5 bases and 6 bases, in that order; junction bases with no gene match: 11. The CDR3 is 15 residues long. Germline V gene data show CDR1 as SGHTA and CDR2 as FQGNSA.

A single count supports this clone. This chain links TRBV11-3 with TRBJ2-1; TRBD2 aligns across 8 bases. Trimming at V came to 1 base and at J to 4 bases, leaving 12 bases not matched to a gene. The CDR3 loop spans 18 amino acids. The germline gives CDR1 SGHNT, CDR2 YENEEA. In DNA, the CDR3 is TGTGCCAGCAGCTTAGGGGGGCGGCTAGCGGGTTTATACAATGAGCAGTTCTTC. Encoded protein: CASSLGGRLAGLYNEQFF.

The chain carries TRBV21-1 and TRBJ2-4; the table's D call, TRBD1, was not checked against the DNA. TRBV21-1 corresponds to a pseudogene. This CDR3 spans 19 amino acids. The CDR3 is CASSPSGSGQGAAKNIQYF. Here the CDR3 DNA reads TGTGCCAGCAGCCCAAGCGGTTCGGGACAGGGGGCGGCCAAAAACATTCAGTACTTC.

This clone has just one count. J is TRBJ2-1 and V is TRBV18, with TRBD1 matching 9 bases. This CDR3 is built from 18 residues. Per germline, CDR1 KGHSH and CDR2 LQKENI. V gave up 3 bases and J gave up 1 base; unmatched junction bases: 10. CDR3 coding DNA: TGTGCCAGCTCACCCTACGGACAGGGGCCTGCTTCCTACAATGAGCAGTTCTTC. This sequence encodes CASSPYGQGPASYNEQFF.

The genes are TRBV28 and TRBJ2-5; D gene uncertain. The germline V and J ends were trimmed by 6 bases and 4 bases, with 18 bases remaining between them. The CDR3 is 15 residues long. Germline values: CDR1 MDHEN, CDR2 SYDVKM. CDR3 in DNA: TGTGCCAGCAGCTCTCCCCCTGGTTACGGAGAGACCCAGTACTTC. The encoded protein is CASSSPPGYGETQYF. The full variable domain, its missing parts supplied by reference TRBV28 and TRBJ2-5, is DVKVTQSSRYLVKRTGEKVFLECVQDMDHENMFWYRQDPGLGLRLIYFSYDVKMKEKGDIPEGYSVSREKKERFSLILESASTNQTSMYLCASSSPPGYGETQYFGPGTRLLVL.

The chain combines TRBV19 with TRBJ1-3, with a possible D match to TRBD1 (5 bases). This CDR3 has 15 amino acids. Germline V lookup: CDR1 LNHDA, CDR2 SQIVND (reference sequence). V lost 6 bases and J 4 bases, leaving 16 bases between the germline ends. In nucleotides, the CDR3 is TGTGCCAGTAGCAGTCCCCCAGGGAGCGGAAACACCATATATTTT. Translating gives CASSSPPGSGNTIYF.

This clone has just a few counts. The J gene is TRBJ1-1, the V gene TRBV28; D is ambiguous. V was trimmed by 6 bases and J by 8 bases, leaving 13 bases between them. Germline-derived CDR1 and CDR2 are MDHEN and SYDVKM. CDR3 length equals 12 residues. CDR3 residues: CASSPYGREAFF. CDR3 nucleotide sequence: TGTGCCAGCAGCCCTTATGGGAGGGAAGCTTTCTTT.